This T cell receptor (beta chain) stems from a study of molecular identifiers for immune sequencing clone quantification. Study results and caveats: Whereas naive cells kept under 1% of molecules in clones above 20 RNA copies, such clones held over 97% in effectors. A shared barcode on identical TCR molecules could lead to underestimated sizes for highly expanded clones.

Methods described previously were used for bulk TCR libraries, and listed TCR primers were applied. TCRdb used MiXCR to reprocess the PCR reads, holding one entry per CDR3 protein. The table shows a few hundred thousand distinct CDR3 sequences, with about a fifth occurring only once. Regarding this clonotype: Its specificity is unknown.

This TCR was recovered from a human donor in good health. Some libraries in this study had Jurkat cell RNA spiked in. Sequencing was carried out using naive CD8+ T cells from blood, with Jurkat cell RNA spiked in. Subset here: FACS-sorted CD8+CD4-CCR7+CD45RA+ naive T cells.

The DNA for the CDR3 is TGTGCCAGCAGCCTGGACAGATACCACGAGCAGTACTTC. This translates into CASSLDRYHEQYF. This sequence joins TRBV27 and TRBJ2-7; tentatively, D is TRBD1 (6 bases). The CDR3 has 13 residues. Germline loops: CDR1 MNHEY, CDR2 SMNVEV (reference sequence). V was pared by 6 bases and J by 5 bases, with 14 bases between.